These 17 T cell receptor beta chains came from one sample sequenced in a study of cytomegalovirus exposure and HLA in healthy donors. The PCR made use of 60 Vbeta and 13 Jbeta primers. Some clones are missing from TCRdb's copy, which holds only in-frame ones; the method was immunoSEQ multiplex PCR. The data contain about 210,000 clones, about 79% of them singletons. The sequencing input was PBMCs. The receptors were gathered from a male donor in good health and CMV-seronegative.

The chain uses TRBV6-6 and TRBJ2-7, with 8 bases identical to TRBD2. Per germline, CDR1 MNHNY and CDR2 SVGAGI (reference sequence). The CDR3 extends over 13 amino acids. V was pared by 7 bases and J by 6 bases, with 8 bases of the junction left unmatched. CDR3 in amino acids: CASTHGGVAEQYF. DNA of the CDR3: TGTGCCAGCACCCACGGGGGGGTGGCCGAGCAGTACTTC.

This clone was found once. This chain links TRBV30 with TRBJ1-2; D remains ambiguous. There are 12 residues in the CDR3. Germline CDR1 is GTSNPN and CDR2 is SVGIG (reference sequence). Trimming removed 5 bases at V and 4 bases at J, with 11 bases between. CDR3 amino acids: CAWEMRIYGYTF. The DNA for the CDR3 is TGTGCCTGGGAGATGAGGATCTATGGCTACACCTTC.

V is TRBV19 and J is TRBJ2-7; the match to TRBD1 covers 9 bases. The J segment lost 2 bases and the V segment lost 4 bases, leaving 3 bases of the junction unmatched. CDR1 is LNHDA and CDR2 is SQIVND in the germline V gene (reference sequence). The CDR3 has 14 residues. CDR3 DNA sequence: TGTGCCAGTAGTACGGGACAGGGACCCTACGAGCAGTACTTC. This translates into CASSTGQGPYEQYF.

V and J are TRBV27 and TRBJ2-2; 10 bases map to TRBD2. This CDR3 has 17 amino acids. Germline V gene lookup returns CDR1 MNHEY and CDR2 SMNVEV (reference sequence). V gave up 1 base and J gave up 8 bases; unmatched junction bases: 10. The CDR3 here is CASSLWSGRAQGGELFF. CDR3 DNA sequence: TGTGCCAGCAGTTTATGGAGCGGGAGGGCCCAGGGGGGGGAGCTGTTTTTT.

This chain connects TRBV4-2 to TRBJ2-7; the D gene is possibly TRBD2 (5 bases). Per germline, CDR1 LGHNA and CDR2 YNFKEQ. Trimming shortened V by 0 bases and J by 3 bases, and 12 bases separated the two germline ends. CDR3 length equals 15 residues. CDR3 residues: CASSQDRTDFYEQYF. The CDR3 DNA reads as TGTGCCAGCAGCCAAGATCGGACTGATTTCTACGAGCAGTACTTC.

This clone was seen more than once but under ten times. The gene calls are TRBV7-6 and TRBJ1-1; 9 bases are shared with TRBD1. The CDR3 length is 14 residues. Trimming at V came to 5 bases and at J to 5 bases, leaving 6 bases not matched to a gene. Germline CDR1 and CDR2: SGHVS and FNYEAQ. The CDR3 region is CASSPGQGKTEAFF. CDR3 DNA: TGTGCCAGCAGCCCAGGACAGGGGAAGACTGAAGCTTTCTTT.

The chain recombines TRBV5-5 with TRBJ2-7, with unresolved D. V lost 0 bases and J lost 4, with 8 bases in between. The CDR3 loop spans 13 amino acids. Germline V lookup: CDR1 SGHKS, CDR2 YYEKEE (reference sequence). The CDR3 DNA is TGTGCCAGCAGCTTGGATCGTCCGTACGAGCAGTACTTC. This codes for CASSLDRPYEQYF. The entire variable domain, with the rest obtained from reference TRBV5-5 and TRBJ2-7, is as follows: DAGVTQSPTHLIKTRGQQVTLRCSPISGHKSVSWYQQVLGQGPQFIFQYYEKEERGRGNFPDRFSARQFPNYSSELNVNALLLGDSALYLCASSLDRPYEQYFGPGTRLTVT.

The chain combines TRBV5-1 with TRBJ2-7, with unresolved D. Trimming cost V 6 bases and J 3 bases, with 10 bases left between them. The CDR3 contains 12 residues. Germline lookup yields CDR1 SGHRS and CDR2 YFSETQ. CDR3 sequence: CASNNQDYEQYF. CDR3 DNA sequence: TGCGCCAGCAACAACCAGGACTACGAGCAGTACTTC.

V gene TRBV6-5 combines with J gene TRBJ2-2; D is possibly TRBD2 (6 bases). The ends were cut back, 6 bases at V and 7 bases at J, with 12 bases in the middle. This CDR3 spans 13 amino acids. Per the germline V gene, CDR1 is MNHEY and CDR2 is SVGAGI. The CDR3 here is CASSRPGVGELFF. CDR3 sequence (DNA): TGTGCCAGCAGCCGGCCGGGGGTCGGGGAGCTGTTTTTT.

The chain carries TRBV27 and TRBJ2-3, with 15 bases identical to TRBD2. The V gene's germline CDR1 is MNHEY and CDR2 SMNVEV (reference sequence). The length of the CDR3 is 15 residues. V lost 5 bases, J lost 4 bases, and 1 base stayed unmatched. The CDR3 region is CASSGLAGGADTQYF. Here the CDR3 DNA reads TGTGCCAGCAGTGGACTAGCGGGGGGGGCAGATACGCAGTATTTT.

The rearrangement uses TRBV30 and TRBJ2-5; TRBD2 matches 8 bases. This CDR3 is 15 amino acids long. Germline CDR1 GTSNPN, CDR2 SVGIG (reference sequence). V trimming: 2 bases; J trimming: 5 bases; junction bases outside the gene matches: 10. CDR3 amino acids: CAWSSGAGARETQYF. CDR3 DNA sequence: TGTGCCTGGAGTTCTGGAGCGGGAGCACGGGAGACCCAGTACTTC.

The chain recombines TRBV5-1 with TRBJ1-4; perhaps TRBD1 as D (5 bases). CDR3 length equals 15 residues. Germline lookup yields CDR1 SGHRS and CDR2 YFSETQ. V was trimmed by 4 bases and J by 3 bases, leaving 13 bases between them. The CDR3 DNA sequence: TGCGCCAGCAGCCTTGACAGACCTCCTAATGAAAAACTGTTTTTT. This gives the protein CASSLDRPPNEKLFF.

CDR3 nucleotide sequence: TGTGCCAGTAAAACAGGGGGCACCGATTCACCCCTCCACTTT. This sequence encodes CASKTGGTDSPLHF. The chain carries TRBV6-1 and TRBJ1-6, with 9 bases fitting TRBD1. J lost 8 bases, V lost 9 bases, and 8 bases had no gene match. The CDR3 is 14 residues long. The germline gives CDR1 MNHNS, CDR2 SASEGT.

The rearrangement links TRBV19 to TRBJ2-1, with 9 bases that match TRBD2. V lost 8 bases to trimming and J lost 8 bases; unmatched junction nucleotides: 10. CDR1 is LNHDA, CDR2 SQIVND, per germline (reference sequence). The CDR3 spans 14 residues. The DNA for the CDR3 is TGTGCCAGTTCTCTCATAGCGGGAGAGGATGAGCAGTTCTTC. It translates to CASSLIAGEDEQFF.

The chain carries TRBV27 and TRBJ1-1, with D tentatively TRBD1 (6 bases). The CDR3 totals 13 residues. V was trimmed by 4 bases and J by 5 bases, leaving 11 bases between them. Germline assignment: CDR1 MNHEY and CDR2 SMNVEV (reference sequence). The CDR3 region has the DNA TGTGCCAGCAGTTCGATCCAGGGGACTGAAGCTTTCTTT. Its translation is CASSSIQGTEAFF.

This chain joins TRBV6-6 and TRBJ1-1; D is possibly TRBD1 (6 bases). The CDR3 totals 12 residues. The germline V gene encodes CDR1 MNHNY and CDR2 SVGAGI (reference sequence). Between the trimmed V and J ends, which lost 7 bases and 8 bases, there was a span of 14 bases. The CDR3 reads CASTTVDREAFF. In nucleotides, the CDR3 is TGTGCCAGCACGACCGTTGACAGGGAAGCTTTCTTT.

This clone was picked up a small number of times. CDR3 region: CASSQVTGPNYGYTF. The CDR3, as DNA: TGCGCCAGCAGCCAAGTAACAGGCCCAAACTATGGCTACACCTTC. The chain joins TRBV4-3 to TRBJ1-2, with D perhaps matching TRBD1 (5 bases). V was trimmed by 1 base and J by 2 bases, leaving 11 bases between them. CDR3 length: 15 residues. CDR1 is LGHNA, CDR2 YSLEER, per germline.